The rows below give T cell receptor beta chains drawn from one sample of a study of T-cell reconstitution after alpha-beta-depleted transplantation in children. A single record per CDR3 protein comes from TCRdb applying MiXCR to the PCR reads. The sample yields hundreds of thousands of distinct CDR3 sequences, about 9.2% seen once. The sample consisted of PBMCs from the stem cell graft donor, taken from the stem cell graft. The receptors were sampled from a human donor who donated a stem cell graft to a child with acute lymphoblastic leukemia. Both conserved end residues are part of each CDR3. D genes are given only for firm matches. Clone size is given for some rows only: seen once, a few or many times, or a class if the clone is expanded.

clone size | D gene | J gene | V gene | CDR3 DNA | CDR3 protein
. | TRBD2 | TRBJ2-1 | TRBV7-6 | TGTGCCAGCAGCAATAGCGGGGGGAGCTCCTACAATGAGCAGTTCTTC | CASSNSGGSSYNEQFF
. | . | TRBJ2-7 | TRBV7-9 | TGTGCCAGCAGAACCGATTGGGGGGGCCGCACCTACGAGCAGTACTTC | CASRTDWGGRTYEQYF
few | . | TRBJ1-2 | TRBV12-3/TRBV12-4 | TGTGCCAGCAGTGAAACTCCACGAGGTGGCTACACCTTC | CASSETPRGGYTF
few | . | TRBJ1-5 | TRBV24-1 | TGTGCCACCAGTGCGGAGGGGCCCAATCAGCCCCAGCATTTT | CATSAEGPNQPQHF
. | TRBD2 | TRBJ2-3 | TRBV20-1 | TGCAGTGCTAGCCTCGGACAGACTAGCGGAGATACGCAGTATTTT | CSASLGQTSGDTQYF
. | . | TRBJ1-4 | TRBV10-3 | TGTGCCATCAGTGAGTCATGGACGGTAACTAATGAAAAACTGTTTTTT | CAISESWTVTNEKLFF
many | TRBD1 | TRBJ1-3 | TRBV5-1 | TGCGCCAGCAGCTTGGGGACAGGGGACGGAAACACCATATATTTT | CASSLGTGDGNTIYF
. | . | TRBJ2-3 | TRBV3-1 | TGTGCCAGCAGCCGGGACTCGAGGAATACGCAGTATTTT | CASSRDSRNTQYF
many | . | TRBJ1-6 | TRBV7-9 | TGTGCCAGCAGCGCCGAGGGTGCCTATAATTCACCCCTCCACTTT | CASSAEGAYNSPLHF
. | . | TRBJ2-7 | TRBV5-1 | TGCGCCAGCAGCTTGGGCGCTCCCTACGAGCAGTACTTC | CASSLGAPYEQYF
. | TRBD1 | TRBJ1-5 | TRBV10-2 | TGCGCCAGCAGAGAAACAGGGGGAGAAGGGTACAATCAGCCCCAGCATTTT | CASRETGGEGYNQPQHF
many | TRBD2 | TRBJ2-3 | TRBV6-5 | TGTGCCAGCAGTTCTACACTAGCGGGGGGTGCAGATACGCAGTATTTT | CASSSTLAGGADTQYF